The present entry profiles one T cell receptor (beta chain) with its context. Its antigen is still unknown. This sample was included in a study of radiotherapy plus CTLA-4 blockade in lung cancer. The study, taken as a whole, reports: Alongside interferon-beta, early blood T cell clone dynamics were reportedly the best predictor of response. Subsequent to radiotherapy plus ipilimumab, tumor-derived TCR clones underwent expansion in blood.

Focal radiation plus CTLA-4 blockade with ipilimumab was administered to patients who had chemo-refractory metastatic non-small-cell lung cancer. The CDR3 covers 16 residues. With 5 bases removed from V and 7 bases from J, the gap between germline ends came to 23 bases. Germline V gene lookup returns CDR1 MNHEY and CDR2 SMNVEV (reference sequence). The protocol was immunoSEQ multiplex PCR, while the TCRdb copy is restricted to in-frame clones and leaves out a portion. In the table there are roughly 75,000 clones, under 85% of which are singletons. The sequenced sample was peripheral blood, obtained from a patient treated with radiotherapy plus ipilimumab. The source is a human donor with non-small cell lung cancer who had stable disease on radiotherapy plus ipilimumab. This chain links TRBV27 with TRBJ2-5; possibly TRBD2 for D (6 bases). CDR3 DNA sequence: TGTGCCAGCAGTCCCCTGCTGCAGGGAGGAAAGGTGACCCAGTACTTC. Amino acids: CASSPLLQGGKVTQYF.